A single sample gave rise to the 9 T cell receptor beta chains below, sequenced in a study of T cells after posttransplantation cyclophosphamide. Clones were read by immunoSEQ multiplex PCR, and TCRdb kept only the in-frame ones, dropping some. The sample has around 35,000 clones, none seen only once. Sequencing was done on a sample of PBMCs. The source of these receptors is a woman in her forties or fifties in good health and a related stem cell transplant donor.

This clone has more than one count but fewer than ten. This rearrangement joins TRBV30 to TRBJ2-7, with 7 bases identical to TRBD2. J lost 4 bases, V lost 2 bases, and 5 bases had no gene match. CDR1 GTSNPN and CDR2 SVGIG come from the germline V gene (reference sequence). The CDR3 extends over 13 amino acids. This chain's CDR3 is CAWSPSGGYEQYF. CDR3 DNA: TGTGCCTGGAGTCCTTCGGGGGGTTACGAGCAGTACTTC.

The genes are TRBV7-8 and TRBJ2-7; no firm D call. The CDR3 loop spans 10 amino acids. Trimming removed 2 bases from V and 8 bases from J, with 4 bases in between. Germline-derived CDR1 and CDR2 are SGHVS and FQNEAQ. The CDR3 region has the DNA TGTGCCAGCAGCTTAACTAAGCAGTACTTC. The encoded protein is CASSLTKQYF.

The chain joins TRBV9 to TRBJ2-5, with 7 bases that match TRBD1. The CDR3 loop spans 14 amino acids. With V trimmed by 3 bases and J by 5 bases, 7 bases remained unmatched. Germline CDR1 and CDR2: SGDLS and YYNGEE. The DNA for the CDR3 is TGTGCCAGCAGCGCGGAGACAGGGCGGGAGACCCAGTACTTC. It yields the protein CASSAETGRETQYF.

This clone was detected only a few times. The rearrangement joins TRBV7-3 to TRBJ2-5; possibly TRBD1 for D (5 bases). V was clipped by 1 base and J by 1 base, with 10 bases between them. This CDR3 comprises 15 residues. From germline, CDR1 is SGHTA and CDR2 FQGTGA. CDR3 coding DNA: TGTGCCAGCAGCTTAAGCCAGGGCCCCCAAGAGACCCAGTACTTC. This translates into CASSLSQGPQETQYF.

There are many counts of this clone. The CDR3 bases are TGTGCCAGCAGCTTAGCGGGGCCGGCCTCTGGGGCCAACGTCCTGACTTTC. Amino acids: CASSLAGPASGANVLTF. V and J are TRBV7-7 and TRBJ2-6; D perhaps matches TRBD1 (5 bases). With 0 bases removed from V and 0 bases from J, the gap between germline ends came to 9 bases. In germline, CDR1 is SSHAT, CDR2 FNYEAQ (reference sequence). The CDR3 contains 17 residues.

This clone was seen many times. This chain links TRBV12-3 or TRBV12-4 with TRBJ1-2; 7 bases agree with TRBD1. The CDR3 contains 14 residues. Trimming cost V 1 base and J 4 bases; bases outside gene matches: 3. The CDR3 sequence is CASSLGQGIYGYTF. The DNA for the CDR3 is TGTGCCAGCAGTTTAGGACAGGGTATCTATGGCTACACCTTC.

This clone was detected ten times or more. The chain is built from TRBV4-2 and TRBJ2-1; 9 bases fit TRBD1. The CDR3 loop spans 15 amino acids. V lost 1 base, J lost 9 bases, and 7 bases stayed unmatched. Germline CDR1 and CDR2: LGHNA and YNFKEQ. The CDR3 reads CASSQAAQGASEQFF. The CDR3 DNA reads as TGTGCCAGCAGCCAAGCGGCACAGGGGGCGAGTGAGCAGTTCTTC.

This clone was detected many times. The chain uses TRBV4-3 and TRBJ1-2, with TRBD1 as a possible D gene (5 bases). Germline V gives CDR1 LGHNA, CDR2 YSLEER. This CDR3 is 14 amino acids long. V was cut by 6 bases and J by 7 bases, with 18 bases left in between. The DNA for the CDR3 is TGCGCCAGCAGAAACCGGGGGGAAGATGGTGGCTACACCTTC. Translation: CASRNRGEDGGYTF.

This clone was recorded many times. This chain uses TRBV4-1 with TRBJ1-1, with D tentatively TRBD1 (6 bases). Germline assignment: CDR1 MGHRA and CDR2 YSYEKL. V lost 4 bases, J lost 4 bases, and 10 bases lay in between. The CDR3 is made up of 13 amino acids. CDR3 coding DNA: TGCGCCAGCAGCCGCACAGGGACCACTGAAGCTTTCTTT. The encoded protein is CASSRTGTTEAFF.